The 6 T cell receptor beta chains below were found in one sample sequenced in a study of T cells in tumors after PD-1 blockade. Clones were read by immunoSEQ multiplex PCR, and TCRdb kept only the in-frame ones, dropping some. The sample has some 47,000 clones, just under 80% seen once; the top ten hold around 17%. The specimen was PBMCs, collected before anti-PD-1 treatment. Source of these receptors: a human donor with basal cell carcinoma.

This sequence joins TRBV29-1 and TRBJ2-5, with TRBD2 identical over 16 bases. From germline, CDR1 is SQVTM and CDR2 ANQGSEA. The CDR3 contains 19 residues. Unmatched junction bases numbered 14, after V lost 6 bases and J lost 1 base. The CDR3 sequence: CSVETGTSGRAGSQETQYF. CDR3 in DNA: TGCAGCGTCGAAACCGGGACTAGCGGGAGGGCGGGTAGCCAAGAGACCCAGTACTTC. The full variable domain, rest sourced from reference TRBV29-1 and TRBJ2-5, is SAVISQKPSRDICQRGTSLTIQCQVDSQVTMMFWYRQQPGQSLTLIATANQGSEATYESGFVIDKFPISRPNLTFSTLTVSNMSPEDSSIYLCSVETGTSGRAGSQETQYFGPGTRLLVL.

This clone occurred a few times. V and J are TRBV3-1 (or the pseudogene TRBV3-2) and TRBJ1-3; D unresolved. Germline V gene data show CDR1 as LGHDT and CDR2 as YNNKEL (reference sequence). V was clipped by 5 bases and J by 1 base, with 9 bases between them. CDR3 length: 14 residues. This CDR3 reads CASSSRESGNTIYF. CDR3 bases: TGTGCCAGCAGCTCCCGGGAGTCTGGAAACACCATATATTTT.

The chain carries TRBV7-3 and TRBJ2-1, with 7 nucleotides matching TRBD2. V was clipped by 5 bases and J by 4 bases; unmatched bases: 5. The CDR3 loop spans 14 amino acids. CDR1 and CDR2 (germline): SGHTA, FQGTGA. The CDR3 DNA sequence: TGTGCCAGCAGCCCGGGGAGGGGTTACAATGAGCAGTTCTTC. It yields the protein CASSPGRGYNEQFF.

The chain employs TRBV9 and TRBJ2-7; 8 bases are shared with TRBD2. The CDR3 sequence is 16 residues long. After removal of 1 base from V and 6 bases from J, the junction contained 12 bases not matched to a gene. Germline assignment: CDR1 SGDLS and CDR2 YYNGEE. This CDR3 reads CASSVNTGTSAPEQYF. The CDR3 DNA follows: TGTGCCAGCAGCGTAAATACCGGGACTAGTGCCCCCGAGCAGTACTTC. The whole variable domain, filled in from reference TRBV9 and TRBJ2-7, reads DSGVTQTPKHLITATGQRVTLRCSPRSGDLSVYWYQQSLDQGLQFLIQYYNGEERAKGNILERFSAQQFPDLHSELNLSSLELGDSALYFCASSVNTGTSAPEQYFGPGTRLTVT.

This clone is labeled medium-sized. This chain connects TRBV12-3 or TRBV12-4 to TRBJ1-2, with no clear D. Trimming cost V 1 base and J 8 bases, with 5 bases left between them. The CDR3 extends over 11 amino acids. This CDR3 reads CASSLEYGYTF. CDR3 DNA sequence: TGTGCCAGCAGTTTAGAGTACGGCTACACCTTC.

The V gene is TRBV28, the J gene TRBJ2-4; perhaps D is TRBD1 or TRBD2 (6 bases each). CDR3 length: 13 amino acids. Germline V gene lookup returns CDR1 MDHEN and CDR2 SYDVKM. V was cut by 7 bases and J by 7 bases, with 14 bases left in between. The CDR3 here is CASNKGGGNIQYF. Here the CDR3 DNA reads TGTGCCAGCAACAAGGGGGGTGGGAACATTCAGTACTTC.